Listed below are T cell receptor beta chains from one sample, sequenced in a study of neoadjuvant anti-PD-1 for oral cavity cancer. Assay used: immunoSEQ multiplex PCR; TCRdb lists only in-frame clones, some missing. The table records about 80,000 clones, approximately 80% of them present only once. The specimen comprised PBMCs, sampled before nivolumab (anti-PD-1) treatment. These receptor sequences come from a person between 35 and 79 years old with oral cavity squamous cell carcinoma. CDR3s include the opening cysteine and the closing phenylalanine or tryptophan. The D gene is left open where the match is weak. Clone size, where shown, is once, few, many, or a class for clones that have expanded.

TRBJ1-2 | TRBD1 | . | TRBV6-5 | TGTGCCAGCAGATTACAGGGGTTTGGCTACACCTTC | CASRLQGFGYTF
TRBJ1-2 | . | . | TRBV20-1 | TGCAGTGCTAGGGGAAATGGCTACACCTTC | CSARGNGYTF
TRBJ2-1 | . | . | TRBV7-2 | TGTGCCAGCAGCTTAGCCGCTAGCAGTTCCTACAATGAGCAGTTCTTC | CASSLAASSSYNEQFF
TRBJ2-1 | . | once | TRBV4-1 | TGCGCCAGCAGCCGTTGGAGGGACACCTCCAATGAGCAGTTCTTC | CASSRWRDTSNEQFF
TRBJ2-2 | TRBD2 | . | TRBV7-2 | TGTGCCAGCAGCTTAGCTGTCCTAGCGGGATGGGGGAACACCGGGGAGCTGTTTTTT | CASSLAVLAGWGNTGELFF
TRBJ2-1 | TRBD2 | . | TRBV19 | TGTGCCAGCCCGTCTTGCGGGAGGGAGTACAATGAGCAGTTCTTC | CASPSCGREYNEQFF
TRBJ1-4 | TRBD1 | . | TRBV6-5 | TGTGCCAGCAGTTACTCGAGGGGGCTTCATGAAAAACTGTTTTTT | CASSYSRGLHEKLFF
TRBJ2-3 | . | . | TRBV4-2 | TGTGCCAGCAGCCAAGAGGGGGGTGGCGGAACAGATACGCAGTATTTT | CASSQEGGGGTDTQYF
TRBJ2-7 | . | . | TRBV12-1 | TGTGCCAAAAATCAAGCAGCCCACGAGCAGTACTTC | CAKNQAAHEQYF
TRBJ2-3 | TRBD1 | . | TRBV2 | TGTGCCAGCAGTACCGGGACAGGCCCGGATACGCAGTATTTT | CASSTGTGPDTQYF
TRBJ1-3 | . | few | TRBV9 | TGTGCCAGCAGCGCTTGGGACCGCTCCGACTCTGGAAACACCATATATTTT | CASSAWDRSDSGNTIYF
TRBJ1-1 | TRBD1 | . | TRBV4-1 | TGCGCCAGCAGCCAGTCCGGGACAGGGATAACTGAAGCTTTCTTT | CASSQSGTGITEAFF
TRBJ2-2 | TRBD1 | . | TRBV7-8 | TGTGCCAGCAGCTTATCCCCGGACAGGGTCAAGGCCGGGGAGCTGTTTTTT | CASSLSPDRVKAGELFF
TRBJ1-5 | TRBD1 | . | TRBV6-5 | TGTGCCAGCAGTTCTCGGGGACAGTTGAATCAGCCCCAGCATTTT | CASSSRGQLNQPQHF
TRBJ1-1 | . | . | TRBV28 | TGTGCCAGCATGTTTCACAGGGAAGTCACTGAAGCTTTCTTT | CASMFHREVTEAFF
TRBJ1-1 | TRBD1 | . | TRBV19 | TGTGCCAGTATGTCGGGACAGGGGAATAGGAGGACTGAAGCTTTCTTT | CASMSGQGNRRTEAFF
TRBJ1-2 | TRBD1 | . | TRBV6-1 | TGTGCCAGCAGTGAAATACAGGGGGCGAGCTATGGCTACACCTTC | CASSEIQGASYGYTF
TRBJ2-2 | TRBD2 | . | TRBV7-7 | TGTGCTAGCAGCTTAGGGGCACTAGCGGGCTCGAACACCGGGGAGCTGTTTTTT | CASSLGALAGSNTGELFF
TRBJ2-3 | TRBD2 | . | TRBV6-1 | TGTGCCAGCAGTGAAATAGCGGGAGTGATGCAGTATTTT | CASSEIAGVMQYF
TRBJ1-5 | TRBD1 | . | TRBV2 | TGTGCCAGCAGGACAGGGAACCCCATTCTCAATCAGCCCCAGCATTTT | CASRTGNPILNQPQHF
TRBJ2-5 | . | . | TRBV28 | TGTGCCAGCAGTTTCCACTCAGGGGAGACCCAGTACTTC | CASSFHSGETQYF
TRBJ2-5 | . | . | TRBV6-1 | TGTGCCAGCAGCGGGGGGCAGATCCTCCAAGAGACCCAGTACTTC | CASSGGQILQETQYF
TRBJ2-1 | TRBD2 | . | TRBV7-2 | TGTGCCAGCAACTCCCGGGGGGGAGTCGGAAATGAGCAGTTCTTC | CASNSRGGVGNEQFF
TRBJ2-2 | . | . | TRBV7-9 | TGTGCCAGCAGCTTAGGGGACTGGAGGGAGCTGTTTTTT | CASSLGDWRELFF
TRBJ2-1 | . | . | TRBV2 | TGTGCCAGCAGACCCGGGACACTTAACAATGAGCAGTTCTTC | CASRPGTLNNEQFF
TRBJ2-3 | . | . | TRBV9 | TGTGCCAGCAGCGTAGGCGAGCGAACAGATACGCAGTATTTT | CASSVGERTDTQYF
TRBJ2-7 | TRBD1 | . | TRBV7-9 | TGTGCCAGCAGCCAAACAGGGGGCCCAGTTAACTACGAGCAGTACTTC | CASSQTGGPVNYEQYF
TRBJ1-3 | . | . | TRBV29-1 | TGCAGCATTCAGGAATCTGGAAACACCATATATTTT | CSIQESGNTIYF
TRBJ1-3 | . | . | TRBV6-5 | TGTGCCAGCAGTCAGTTCTCTGGAAACACCATATATTTT | CASSQFSGNTIYF
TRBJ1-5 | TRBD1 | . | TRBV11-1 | TGTGCCAGCAGCTTAACCCGGGACAGGGGCCAGCCCCAGCATTTT | CASSLTRDRGQPQHF
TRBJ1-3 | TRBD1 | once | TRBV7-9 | TGTGCCAGCAGCTTACGATGGGACAGCTCTGGAAACACCATATATTTT | CASSLRWDSSGNTIYF
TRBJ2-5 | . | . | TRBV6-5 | TGTGCCAGCAGCCCCATGGGGGCGGGATCCGAGACCCAGTACTTC | CASSPMGAGSETQYF
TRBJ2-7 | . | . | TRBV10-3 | TGTGCCATCAGTGTCGGAGGGGAAGCCTACGAGCAGTACTTC | CAISVGGEAYEQYF
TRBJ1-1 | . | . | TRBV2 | TGTGCCAGCATGGGGGATGACACTGAAGCTTTCTTT | CASMGDDTEAFF
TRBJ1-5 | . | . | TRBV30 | TGTGCCTGGAGTCTGCAGCACAATCAGCCCCAGCATTTT | CAWSLQHNQPQHF
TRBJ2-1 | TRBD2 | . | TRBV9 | TGTGCCAGCAGCGCTCTACTCGGGACTAGCGGGATCAATGAGCAGTTCTTC | CASSALLGTSGINEQFF
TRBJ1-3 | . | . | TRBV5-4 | TGTGCCAGCAGCCCGGACAGCTTCTCTGGAAACACCATATATTTT | CASSPDSFSGNTIYF
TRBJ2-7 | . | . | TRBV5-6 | TGTGCCAGCAGCTGGACCCCAGACTACGAGCAGTACTTC | CASSWTPDYEQYF
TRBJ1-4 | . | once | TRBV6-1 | TGTGCCAGCAGTGAAGGTGGGAATGAAAAACTGTTTTTT | CASSEGGNEKLFF
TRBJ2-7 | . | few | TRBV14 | TGTGCCAGCAGCCAAGCTTTCCGGGGGGAGCAGTACTTC | CASSQAFRGEQYF
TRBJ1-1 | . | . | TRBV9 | TGTGCCAGCAGCGTAGGCCCAGGGACCACTGAAGCTTTCTTT | CASSVGPGTTEAFF
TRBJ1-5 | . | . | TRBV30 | TGTGCCTGGAGTAATGGCAGGGGATATAGCAATCAGCCCCAGCATTTT | CAWSNGRGYSNQPQHF
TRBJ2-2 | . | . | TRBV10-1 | TGCGCGACCTCCGGGAACACCGGGGAGCTGTTTTTT | CATSGNTGELFF
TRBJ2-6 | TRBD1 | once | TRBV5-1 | TGCGCCAGCAGCTTGGGTGTAATAGGGGGCGGTGGGGCCAACGTCCTGACTTTC | CASSLGVIGGGGANVLTF
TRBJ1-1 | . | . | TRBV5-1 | TGCGCCAGCAGTTTCACGGACACTGAAGCTTTCTTT | CASSFTDTEAFF
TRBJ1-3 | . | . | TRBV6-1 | TGTGCCAGCAGTTGGGGCGACACCATATATTTT | CASSWGDTIYF
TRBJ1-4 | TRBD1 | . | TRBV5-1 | TGCGCCAGCAGGCAGGGACAGGGTTATGAAAAACTGTTTTTT | CASRQGQGYEKLFF